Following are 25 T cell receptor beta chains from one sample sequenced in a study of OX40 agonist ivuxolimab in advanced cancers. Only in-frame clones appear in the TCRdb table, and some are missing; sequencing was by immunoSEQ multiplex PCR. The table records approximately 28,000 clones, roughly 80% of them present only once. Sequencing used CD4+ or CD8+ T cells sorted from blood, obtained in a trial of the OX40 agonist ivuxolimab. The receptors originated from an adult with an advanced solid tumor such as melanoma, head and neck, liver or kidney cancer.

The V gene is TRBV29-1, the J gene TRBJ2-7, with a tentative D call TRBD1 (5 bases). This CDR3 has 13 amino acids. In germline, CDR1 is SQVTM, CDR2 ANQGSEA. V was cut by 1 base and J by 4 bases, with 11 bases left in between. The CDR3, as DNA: TGCAGCGTTGAAGGTAGGGGTCGGTACGAGCAGTACTTC. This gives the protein CSVEGRGRYEQYF.

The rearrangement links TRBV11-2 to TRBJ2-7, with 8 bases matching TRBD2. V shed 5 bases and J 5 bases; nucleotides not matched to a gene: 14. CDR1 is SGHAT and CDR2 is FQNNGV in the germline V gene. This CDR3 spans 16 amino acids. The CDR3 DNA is TGTGCCAGCAGCCTACGGGGGCAGCGGGAGTCCGACGAGCAGTACTTC. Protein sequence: CASSLRGQRESDEQYF.

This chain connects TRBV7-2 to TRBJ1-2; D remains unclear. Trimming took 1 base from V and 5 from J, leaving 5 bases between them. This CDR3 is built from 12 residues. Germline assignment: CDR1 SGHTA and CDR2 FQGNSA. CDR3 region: CASSLDGYGYTF. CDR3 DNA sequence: TGTGCCAGCAGCTTAGATGGGTATGGCTACACCTTC.

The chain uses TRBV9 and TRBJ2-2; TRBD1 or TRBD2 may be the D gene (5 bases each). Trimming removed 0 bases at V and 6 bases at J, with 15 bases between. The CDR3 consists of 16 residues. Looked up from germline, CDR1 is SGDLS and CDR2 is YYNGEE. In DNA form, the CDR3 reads TGTGCCAGCAGCGTAGGGGACCAGGAGATCGCCGGGGAGCTGTTTTTT. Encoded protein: CASSVGDQEIAGELFF.

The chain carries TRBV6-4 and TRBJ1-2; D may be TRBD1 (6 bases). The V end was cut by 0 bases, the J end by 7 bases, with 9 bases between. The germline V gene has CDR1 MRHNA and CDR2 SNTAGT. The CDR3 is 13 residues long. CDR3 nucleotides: TGTGCCAGCAGTGACTCAGCAGGGGTTGGCTACACCTTC. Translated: CASSDSAGVGYTF.

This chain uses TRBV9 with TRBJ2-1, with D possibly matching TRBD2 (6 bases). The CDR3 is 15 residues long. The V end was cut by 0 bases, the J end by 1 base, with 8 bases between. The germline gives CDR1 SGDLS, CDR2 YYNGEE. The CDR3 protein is CASSVVEGSYNEQFF. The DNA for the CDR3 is TGTGCCAGCAGCGTAGTGGAGGGGTCCTACAATGAGCAGTTCTTC.

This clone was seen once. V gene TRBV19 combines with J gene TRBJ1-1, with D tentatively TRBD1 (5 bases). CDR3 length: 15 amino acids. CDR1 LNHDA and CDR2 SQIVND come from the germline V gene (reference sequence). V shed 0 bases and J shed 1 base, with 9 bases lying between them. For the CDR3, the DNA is TGTGCCAGTAGTATAGAGGGTAGGGGGAACACTGAAGCTTTCTTT. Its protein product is CASSIEGRGNTEAFF.

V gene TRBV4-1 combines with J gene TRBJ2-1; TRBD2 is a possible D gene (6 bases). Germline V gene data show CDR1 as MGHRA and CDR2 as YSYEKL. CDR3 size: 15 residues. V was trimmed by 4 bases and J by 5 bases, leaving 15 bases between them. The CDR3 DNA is TGCGCCAGCAGCCCGGAGGGTCCCCCCAACAATGAGCAGTTCTTC. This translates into CASSPEGPPNNEQFF.

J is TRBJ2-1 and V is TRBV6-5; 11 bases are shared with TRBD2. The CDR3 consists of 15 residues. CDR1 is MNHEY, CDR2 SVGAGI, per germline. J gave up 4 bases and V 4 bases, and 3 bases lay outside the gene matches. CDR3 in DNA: TGTGCCAGCAGTTGGGGACTAGCGGATTACAATGAGCAGTTCTTC. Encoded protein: CASSWGLADYNEQFF.

Here the CDR3 DNA reads TGTGCCAGCAGCCAAGGCCGAGATACGCAGTATTTT. It is translated as CASSQGRDTQYF. V usage is TRBV4-2 and J usage is TRBJ2-3; D gene uncertain. Trimming stripped 1 base from V and 5 bases from J, with 4 bases between. There are 12 residues in the CDR3. The germline V gene has CDR1 LGHNA and CDR2 YNFKEQ.

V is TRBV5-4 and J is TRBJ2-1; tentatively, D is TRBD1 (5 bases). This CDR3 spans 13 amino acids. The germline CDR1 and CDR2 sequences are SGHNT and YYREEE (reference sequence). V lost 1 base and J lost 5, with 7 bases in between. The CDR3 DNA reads TGTGCCAGCAGCTTGCGGACAAACAATGAGCAGTTCTTC. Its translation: CASSLRTNNEQFF. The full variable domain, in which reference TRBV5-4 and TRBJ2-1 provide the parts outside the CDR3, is ETGVTQSPTHLIKTRGQQVTLRCSSQSGHNTVSWYQQALGQGPQFIFQYYREEENGRGNFPPRFSGLQFPNYSSELNVNALELDDSALYLCASSLRTNNEQFFGPGTRLTVL.

The CDR3 loop reads CASSQDPSASTGELFF. The CDR3 DNA is TGTGCCAGCAGCCAAGATCCTAGCGCGTCCACCGGGGAGCTGTTTTTT. The rearrangement joins TRBV14 to TRBJ2-2; possibly TRBD2 for D (6 bases). This CDR3 has 16 amino acids. CDR1 is SGHDN, CDR2 FVKESK, per germline. The V gene lost 0 bases and the J gene lost 4 bases, with 12 bases spanning the gap.

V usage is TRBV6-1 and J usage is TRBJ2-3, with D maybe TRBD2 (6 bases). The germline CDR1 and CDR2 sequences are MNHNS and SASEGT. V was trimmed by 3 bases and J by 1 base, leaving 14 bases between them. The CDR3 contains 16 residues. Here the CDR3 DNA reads TGTGCCAGCAGTGACCGCGGACTAACAGGCACAGATACGCAGTATTTT. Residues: CASSDRGLTGTDTQYF.

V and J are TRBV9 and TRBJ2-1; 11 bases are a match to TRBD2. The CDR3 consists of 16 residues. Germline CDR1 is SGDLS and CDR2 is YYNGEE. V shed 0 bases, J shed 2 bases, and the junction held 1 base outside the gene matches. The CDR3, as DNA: TGTGCCAGCAGCGTAGATAGCGGGAGGGCCTACAATGAGCAGTTCTTC. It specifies CASSVDSGRAYNEQFF.

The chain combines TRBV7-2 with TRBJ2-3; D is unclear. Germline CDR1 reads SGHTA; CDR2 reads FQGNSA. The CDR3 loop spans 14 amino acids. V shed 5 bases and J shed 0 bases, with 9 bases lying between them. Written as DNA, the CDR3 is TGTGCCAGCAGCGCCTACAGTAGCACAGATACGCAGTATTTT. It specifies CASSAYSSTDTQYF.

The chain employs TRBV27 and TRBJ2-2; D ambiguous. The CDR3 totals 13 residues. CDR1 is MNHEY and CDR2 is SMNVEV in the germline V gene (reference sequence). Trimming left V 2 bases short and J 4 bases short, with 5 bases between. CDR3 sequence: CASSLGVTGELFF. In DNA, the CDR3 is TGTGCCAGCAGTTTAGGTGTCACCGGGGAGCTGTTTTTT.

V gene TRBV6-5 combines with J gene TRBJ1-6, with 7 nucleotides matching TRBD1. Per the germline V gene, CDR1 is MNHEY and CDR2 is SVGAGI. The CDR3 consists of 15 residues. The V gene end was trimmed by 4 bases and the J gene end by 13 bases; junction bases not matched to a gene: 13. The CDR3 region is CASSFNKRGRSPLHF. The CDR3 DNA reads TGTGCCAGCAGTTTCAACAAGAGGGGGCGCAGCCCCCTCCACTTT.

The CDR3 coding sequence is TGTGCCAGCAGTTTACCAGGGACTAGCGGGGGGGTTTACTACAATGAGCAGTTCTTC. It yields the protein CASSLPGTSGGVYYNEQFF. The chain employs TRBV27 and TRBJ2-1; 16 nucleotides agree with TRBD2. This CDR3 is 19 amino acids long. V gave up 2 bases and J gave up 3 bases; unmatched junction bases: 7. CDR1 is MNHEY and CDR2 is SMNVEV in the germline V gene (reference sequence).

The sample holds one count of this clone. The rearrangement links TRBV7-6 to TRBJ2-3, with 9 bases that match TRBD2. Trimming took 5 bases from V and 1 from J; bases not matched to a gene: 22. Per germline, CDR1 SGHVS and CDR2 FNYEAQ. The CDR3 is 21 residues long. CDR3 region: CASSAGPGVAGELAGTDTQYF. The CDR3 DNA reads TGTGCCAGCAGCGCAGGGCCGGGGGTAGCGGGAGAGTTAGCTGGCACAGATACGCAGTATTTT.

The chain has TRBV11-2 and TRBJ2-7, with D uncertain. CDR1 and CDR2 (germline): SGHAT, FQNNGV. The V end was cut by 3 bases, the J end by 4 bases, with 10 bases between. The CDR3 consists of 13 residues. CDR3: CASSFPFRYEQYF. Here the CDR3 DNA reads TGTGCCAGCAGCTTTCCTTTCCGGTACGAGCAGTACTTC.

This chain's CDR3 is CASSTLGVDEQYF. The CDR3 region has the DNA TGTGCCAGTAGTACCCTGGGGGTGGACGAGCAGTACTTC. This chain links TRBV19 with TRBJ2-7; D possibly matches TRBD1 or TRBD2 (5 bases each). V lost 4 bases, J lost 5 bases, and 12 bases lay in between. The CDR3 extends over 13 amino acids. CDR1 and CDR2 (germline): LNHDA, SQIVND (reference sequence).

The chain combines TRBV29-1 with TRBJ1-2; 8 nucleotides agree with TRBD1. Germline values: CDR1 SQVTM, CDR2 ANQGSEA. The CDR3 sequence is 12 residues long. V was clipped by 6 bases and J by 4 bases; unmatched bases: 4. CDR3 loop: CSVRDRSYGYTF. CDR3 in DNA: TGCAGCGTCCGGGACAGGAGCTATGGCTACACCTTC.

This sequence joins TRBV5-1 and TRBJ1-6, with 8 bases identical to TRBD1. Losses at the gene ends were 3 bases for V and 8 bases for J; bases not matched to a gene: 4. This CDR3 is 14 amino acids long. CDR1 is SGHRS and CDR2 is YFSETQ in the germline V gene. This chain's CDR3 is CASSYGQGDSPLHF. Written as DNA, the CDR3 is TGCGCCAGCAGCTATGGACAGGGTGATTCACCCCTCCACTTT.

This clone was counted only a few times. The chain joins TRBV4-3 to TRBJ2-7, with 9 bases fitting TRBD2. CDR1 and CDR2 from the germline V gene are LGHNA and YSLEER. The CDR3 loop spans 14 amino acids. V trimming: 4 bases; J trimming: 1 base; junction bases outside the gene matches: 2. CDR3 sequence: CASSLSGSSYEQYF. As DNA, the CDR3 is TGCGCCAGCAGCCTTAGCGGGAGTTCCTACGAGCAGTACTTC.

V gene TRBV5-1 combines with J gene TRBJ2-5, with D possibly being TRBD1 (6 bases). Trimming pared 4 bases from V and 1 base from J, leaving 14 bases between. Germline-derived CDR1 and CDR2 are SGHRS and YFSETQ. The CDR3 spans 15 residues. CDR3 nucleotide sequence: TGCGCCAGCAGCCCTCGACCAGGGGTCCAAGAGACCCAGTACTTC. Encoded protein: CASSPRPGVQETQYF.